The 3 T cell receptor beta chains presented below share a single source sample, sequenced in a study of T cells in Graves' hyperthyroidism and ophthalmopathy. Using RNA transcripts as the source, TCR beta CDR3 regions were amplified. The HTBI set primed first-round TCR CDR3 RT-PCR. A single record per CDR3 protein comes from TCRdb applying MiXCR to the multiplex PCR reads. The sample consists of 700,000 to 950,000 distinct CDR3 sequences, approximately 40% of them appearing once. Sequencing was done on a sample of blood. The receptors here all came from a woman aged 40 to 49 with Graves' hyperthyroidism.

This rearrangement joins TRBV12-3 or TRBV12-4 to TRBJ2-5; 7 bases map to TRBD2. The CDR3 totals 14 residues. V lost 6 bases and J lost 2; bases outside the gene matches: 6. CDR3 protein: CASSPGTIQETQYF. Written as DNA, the CDR3 is TGTGCCAGCAGCCCCGGGACTATACAAGAGACCCAGTACTTC.

This clonotype came up a few times. The chain uses TRBV5-8 and TRBJ2-7; 7 nucleotides align to TRBD1. This CDR3 is 17 amino acids long. V trimming: 4 bases; J trimming: 0 bases; junction bases outside the gene matches: 13. Per the germline V gene, CDR1 is SGHTS and CDR2 is YDEGEE. Here the CDR3 reads CASSPALTGPSSYEQYF. In DNA, the CDR3 is TGTGCCAGCAGCCCAGCCCTGACAGGGCCCTCCTCCTACGAGCAGTACTTC.

This clonotype has a count of ten or more. The rearrangement links TRBV7-8 to TRBJ1-2; 7 bases line up with TRBD1. CDR1 and CDR2 (germline): SGHVS, FQNEAQ. This CDR3 has 13 amino acids. V trimming: 5 bases; J trimming: 10 bases; junction bases outside the gene matches: 10. CDR3 coding DNA: TGTGCCAGCAGCCCGACAGGGAACGAGATCTACACCTTC. Translation: CASSPTGNEIYTF.